This T cell receptor (beta chain) came from a study of T cell responses to AZD1222 COVID-19 vaccine. Overall study context: It was second doses at about 4 or about 12 weeks that were pooled. General study findings and limits: The span of vaccine-associated CD4 TCRs extended across spike, with dominance at 160-218 and 743-854. At baseline, just five or six AZD1222 recipients tested seropositive. Repertoires were sampled only after the peak T cell response.

The CDR3 sequence is 14 residues long. Germline CDR1 reads ENHRY; CDR2 reads SYGVKD. Trimming shortened V by 8 bases and J by 2 bases, and 13 bases separated the two germline ends. Libraries were prepared by immunoSEQ multiplex PCR; TCRdb keeps only in-frame clonotypes and omits some of them. The sample has about 150,000 clones, about 92% seen once. This clone was counted once. Its antigen is not known. The sample in question was peripheral blood, obtained on day 0 of AZD1222 vaccination. The source is an adult in good health. The chain uses TRBV10-3 and TRBJ1-5; D is possibly TRBD1 (6 bases). CDR3 bases: TGTGCCATCTCGGGGGGGGCGCGCAATCAGCCCCAGCATTTT. Amino acids: CAISGGARNQPQHF.